This T cell receptor beta chain derives from a study of PD-L1 blockade in urothelial cancer. Across the study: The median T cell count in blood samples was 110,000 to 150,000.

Time point reported: pretreatment peripheral blood. Sequencing used immunoSEQ multiplex PCR; TCRdb keeps in-frame clones, though not all of them. The table lists around 43,000 clones, about 88% of them singletons. This CDR3 is 15 amino acids long. Germline CDR1 and CDR2: MNHNY and SVGAGI (reference sequence). The ends were cut back, 2 bases at V and 1 base at J, with 12 bases in the middle. This TCR derives from a donor aged 40 or over with urothelial cancer. The sequences come from PBMCs, collected around atezolizumab (anti-PD-L1) treatment. The chain has TRBV6-6 and TRBJ2-7, with a weak D call TRBD2 (6 bases). Written as DNA, the CDR3 is TGTGCCAGCAGTTACGGGCGGGAAGTATCCTACGAGCAGTACTTC. Protein product: CASSYGREVSYEQYF.